The clone carrying this T cell receptor (beta chain) is a singleton in its sample. These data belong to a study of response to subunit inactivated influenza vaccine. The germline V gene has CDR1 SEHNR and CDR2 FQNEAQ (reference sequence). V was pared by 5 bases and J by 6 bases, with 11 bases between. This CDR3 is built from 12 residues. TCRdb reprocessed the RT-PCR reads with MiXCR, giving one entry per CDR3 protein. This sample carries about 650,000 distinct CDR3 sequences, around 15% of them seen once, and the ten largest clones take approximately 7.6%. The specimen comprised PBMCs from blood, sampled approximately 15 days before vaccination. This receptor was taken from a man in his fifties who received an inactivated influenza vaccine. The V and J genes are TRBV7-9 and TRBJ2-7, with D possibly matching TRBD1 (5 bases). The CDR3 DNA sequence: TGTGCCAGCAGCCCCGGACACCCCGAGCAGTACTTC. Its translation: CASSPGHPEQYF.